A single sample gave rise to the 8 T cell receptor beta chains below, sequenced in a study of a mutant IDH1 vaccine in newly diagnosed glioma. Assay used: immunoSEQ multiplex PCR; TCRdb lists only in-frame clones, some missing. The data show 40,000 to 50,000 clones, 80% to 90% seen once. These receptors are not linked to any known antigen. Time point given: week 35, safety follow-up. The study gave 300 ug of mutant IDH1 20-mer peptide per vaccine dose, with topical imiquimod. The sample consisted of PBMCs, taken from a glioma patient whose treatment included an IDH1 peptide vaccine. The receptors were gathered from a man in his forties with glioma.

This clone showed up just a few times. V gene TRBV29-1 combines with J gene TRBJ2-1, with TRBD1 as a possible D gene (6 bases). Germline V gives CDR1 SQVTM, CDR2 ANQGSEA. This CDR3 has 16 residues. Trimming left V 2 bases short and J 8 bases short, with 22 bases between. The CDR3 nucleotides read TGCAGCGTTGAACTTCGTCGGGCAGGGGCTGTCGATGAGCAGTTCTTC. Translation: CSVELRRAGAVDEQFF.

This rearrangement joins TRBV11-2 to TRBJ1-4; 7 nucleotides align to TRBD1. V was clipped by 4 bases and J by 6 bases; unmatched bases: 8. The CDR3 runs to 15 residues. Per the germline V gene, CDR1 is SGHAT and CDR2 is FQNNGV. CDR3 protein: CASSSRRDSYEKLFF. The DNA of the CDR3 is TGTGCCAGCAGCTCACGCCGGGACAGCTATGAAAAACTGTTTTTT.

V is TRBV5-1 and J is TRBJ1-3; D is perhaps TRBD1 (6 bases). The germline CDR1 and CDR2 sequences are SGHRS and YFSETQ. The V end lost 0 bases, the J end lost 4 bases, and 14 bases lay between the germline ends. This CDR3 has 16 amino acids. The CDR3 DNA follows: TGCGCCAGCAGCTTGGCAACATCAGGGGCCGGAAACACCATATATTTT. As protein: CASSLATSGAGNTIYF.

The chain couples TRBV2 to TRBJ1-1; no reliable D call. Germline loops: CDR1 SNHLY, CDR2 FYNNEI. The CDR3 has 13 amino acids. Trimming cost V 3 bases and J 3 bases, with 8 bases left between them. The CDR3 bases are TGTGCCAGCAGTGAGGGCCGGTACACTGAAGCTTTCTTT. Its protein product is CASSEGRYTEAFF.

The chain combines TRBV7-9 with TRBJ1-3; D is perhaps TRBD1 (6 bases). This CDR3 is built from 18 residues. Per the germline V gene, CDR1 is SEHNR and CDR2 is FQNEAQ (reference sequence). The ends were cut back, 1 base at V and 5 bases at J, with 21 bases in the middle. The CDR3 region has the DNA TGTGCCAGCAGCTTAGAGGTTGATCGGCAGGGGTCACGAAACACCATATATTTT. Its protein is CASSLEVDRQGSRNTIYF.

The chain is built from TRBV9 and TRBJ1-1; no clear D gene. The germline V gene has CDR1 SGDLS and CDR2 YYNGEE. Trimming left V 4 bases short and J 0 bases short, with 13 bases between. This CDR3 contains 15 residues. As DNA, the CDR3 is TGTGCCAGCAGCTGTCGGTTCTGCATGAACACTGAAGCTTTCTTT. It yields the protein CASSCRFCMNTEAFF. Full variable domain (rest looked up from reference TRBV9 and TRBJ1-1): DSGVTQTPKHLITATGQRVTLRCSPRSGDLSVYWYQQSLDQGLQFLIQYYNGEERAKGNILERFSAQQFPDLHSELNLSSLELGDSALYFCASSCRFCMNTEAFFGQGTRLTVV.

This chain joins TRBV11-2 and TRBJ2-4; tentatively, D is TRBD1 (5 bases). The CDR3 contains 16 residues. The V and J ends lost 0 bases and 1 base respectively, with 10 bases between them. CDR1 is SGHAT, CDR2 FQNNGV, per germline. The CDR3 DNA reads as TGTGCCAGCAGCTTAGAAGGGGTTTGGGCCAAAAACATTCAGTACTTC. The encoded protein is CASSLEGVWAKNIQYF.

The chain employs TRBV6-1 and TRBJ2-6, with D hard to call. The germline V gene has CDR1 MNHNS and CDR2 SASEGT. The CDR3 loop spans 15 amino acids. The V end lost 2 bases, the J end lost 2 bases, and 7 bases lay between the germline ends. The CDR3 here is CASSELWTGANVLTF. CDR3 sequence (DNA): TGTGCCAGCAGTGAATTGTGGACTGGGGCCAACGTCCTGACTTTC.